A selection of T cell receptor beta chains follows, all from one sample in a study of blood T cell repertoires in COVID-19. Some clones are missing from TCRdb's copy, which holds only in-frame ones; the method was immunoSEQ multiplex PCR. The repertoire consists of 46,000 or so clones, with roughly 90% occurring once and the leading ten covering around 20%. The sample taken for sequencing was peripheral blood. Receptors were obtained from a man in his sixties or seventies with active COVID-19. Each CDR3 is given with its conserved first and last residue. A D gene is named only where the DNA matches it firmly. Size values are once, few and many counts, or a class for expanded clones, and some rows have none.

>-|TRBV24-1|TRBD1|TRBJ2-1
CATSGQGEFNEQFF
TGTGCCACCAGTGGTCAGGGGGAGTTCAATGAGCAGTTCTTC
>once|TRBV27|TRBD1|TRBJ2-5
CASSLNPRTGGVGETQYF
TGTGCCAGCAGTTTAAACCCCCGGACAGGGGGCGTGGGAGAGACCCAGTACTTC
>-|TRBV14|TRBD1|TRBJ1-3
CASSLQTGGGGTGNGNTIYF
TGTGCCAGCAGCCTCCAGACAGGGGGGGGAGGGACAGGGAATGGAAACACCATATATTTT
>-|TRBV5-4|TRBD1|TRBJ1-2
CASSLTGVNYGYTF
TGTGCCAGCAGCTTGACAGGGGTTAACTATGGCTACACCTTC
>-|TRBV19|TRBD1|TRBJ2-7
CASSIGTGRRIYEQYF
TGTGCCAGTAGTATAGGGACAGGGAGGAGAATCTACGAGCAGTACTTC
>-|TRBV18|TRBD1|TRBJ2-5
CASSHGTGGSETQYF
TGTGCCAGCTCACACGGGACAGGGGGCTCCGAGACCCAGTACTTC
>-|TRBV4-3|-|TRBJ1-3
CASSLQGSGNTIYF
TGCGCCAGCAGCCTCCAAGGGAGCGGAAACACCATATATTTT
>-|TRBV27|TRBD1|TRBJ1-5
CASSLWGPDRGQPQHF
TGTGCCAGCAGTTTATGGGGCCCGGACAGGGGTCAGCCCCAGCATTTT
>-|TRBV24-1|TRBD1|TRBJ2-7
CATSEAGTGTYEQYF
TGTGCCACCAGTGAAGCCGGGACAGGGACGTACGAGCAGTACTTC
>-|TRBV7-3|-|TRBJ2-7
CASSSNGQGRQYF
TGTGCCAGCAGCTCTAACGGCCAGGGTAGGCAGTACTTC
>-|TRBV2|-|TRBJ1-2
CASSPRGGHQGYTF
TGTGCCAGCAGCCCCCGGGGAGGACATCAAGGCTACACCTTC
>-|TRBV6-2/TRBV6-3|TRBD2|TRBJ2-1
CASSYGGEPYNEQFF
TGTGCCAGCAGTTACGGGGGGGAGCCCTACAATGAGCAGTTCTTC
>once|TRBV10-3|TRBD1|TRBJ2-1
CAISGGQSDEQFF
TGTGCCATCAGTGGGGGACAGTCCGATGAGCAGTTCTTC
>-|TRBV9|TRBD1|TRBJ1-1
CASSPRTGRGNTEAFF
TGTGCCAGCAGCCCCCGGACAGGGAGAGGGAACACTGAAGCTTTCTTT
>-|TRBV15|TRBD1|TRBJ2-5
CATSRLDRGNQETQYF
TGTGCCACCAGCAGGTTGGACAGGGGGAACCAAGAGACCCAGTACTTC
>few|TRBV6-5|TRBD1|TRBJ1-1
CASSMRQGRTEAFF
TGTGCCAGCAGTATGCGACAGGGTCGGACTGAAGCTTTCTTT
>-|TRBV28|TRBD1|TRBJ1-2
CASNQGGYGYTF
TGTGCCAGTAATCAGGGGGGCTATGGCTACACCTTC
>-|TRBV4-2|-|TRBJ1-4
CASSQVLTGNSNEKLFF
TGTGCCAGCAGCCAAGTCCTTACGGGGAACAGTAATGAAAAACTGTTTTTT
>-|TRBV28|TRBD1|TRBJ1-1
CASSLTSTGGAWTEAFF
TGTGCCAGCAGTTTAACTTCGACAGGGGGCGCCTGGACTGAAGCTTTCTTT
>-|TRBV11-2|-|TRBJ1-2
CASVGGAGYGYTF
TGTGCCAGCGTTGGGGGCGCGGGCTATGGCTACACCTTC
>-|TRBV6-5|-|TRBJ1-2
CASSPYEGGYTF
TGTGCCAGCAGTCCCTATGAGGGTGGCTACACCTTC
>once|TRBV11-2|TRBD1|TRBJ2-1
CASSFWTGPLGEQFF
TGTGCCAGCAGCTTTTGGACAGGCCCCCTCGGGGAGCAGTTCTTC
>-|TRBV28|-|TRBJ2-5
CASSLYRETQYF
TGTGCCAGCAGTTTATATCGGGAGACCCAGTACTTC
>-|TRBV6-5|-|TRBJ2-5
CASSPSGRVETQYF
TGTGCCAGCAGTCCCTCCGGCAGGGTTGAGACCCAGTACTTC
>-|TRBV7-3|TRBD1|TRBJ2-5
CASSRSGGTPKAQYF
TGTGCCAGCAGCCGCTCAGGGGGAACCCCCAAGGCCCAGTACTTC
>-|TRBV11-2|TRBD1|TRBJ1-3
CASSSPKNRDRGSGNTIYF
TGTGCCAGCAGCTCGCCCAAAAACCGGGACAGGGGTTCTGGAAACACCATATATTTT
>-|TRBV5-6|-|TRBJ2-3
CASSLRLVPTSTDTQYF
TGTGCCAGCAGCCTAAGACTCGTACCTACTAGCACAGATACGCAGTATTTT
>-|TRBV19|-|TRBJ2-6
CASSQLPPGANVLTF
TGTGCCAGTAGTCAACTACCTCCTGGGGCCAACGTCCTGACTTTC
>-|TRBV4-3|-|TRBJ1-5
CASSQATGHQPQHF
TGCGCCAGCAGCCAAGCAACAGGGCATCAGCCCCAGCATTTT
>-|TRBV9|TRBD2|TRBJ2-2
CASSVRAGGANTGELFF
TGTGCCAGCAGCGTTAGAGCGGGAGGGGCGAACACCGGGGAGCTGTTTTTT
>-|TRBV7-2|TRBD2|TRBJ2-7
CASSQGLAGSGYEQYF
TGTGCCAGCAGCCAAGGACTAGCAGGATCAGGCTACGAGCAGTACTTC
>-|TRBV5-1|-|TRBJ2-1
CASSLSGESYNEQFF
TGCGCCAGCAGCTTGTCGGGGGAATCCTACAATGAGCAGTTCTTC
>once|TRBV4-2|-|TRBJ2-5
CASSQATVPGDQETQYF
TGTGCCAGCAGCCAAGCAACGGTCCCGGGAGACCAAGAGACCCAGTACTTC
>-|TRBV28|-|TRBJ2-5
CASNPGSPPETQYF
TGTGCCAGCAATCCCGGGAGCCCTCCAGAGACCCAGTACTTC
>-|TRBV27|-|TRBJ1-6
CASSITGNSPLHF
TGTGCCAGCAGCATCACAGGGAATTCACCCCTCCACTTT
>-|TRBV5-8|TRBD1|TRBJ1-4
CASSVTGKRLFF
TGTGCCAGCAGCGTGACAGGGAAGAGGCTGTTTTTT
>-|TRBV11-2|TRBD2|TRBJ2-7
CASSQTSGTTYEQYF
TGTGCCAGCAGCCAGACTAGCGGGACCACCTACGAGCAGTACTTC
>-|TRBV7-9|-|TRBJ2-3
CASSPRPDGDTQYF
TGTGCCAGCAGCCCAAGGCCTGACGGGGATACGCAGTATTTT
>-|TRBV7-2|-|TRBJ2-7
CASSLTRGILSFGQYF
TGTGCCAGCAGCCTCACAAGGGGTATCCTTAGTTTCGGACAGTACTTC
>-|TRBV5-6|-|TRBJ2-7
CASSLVGTPSYEQYF
TGTGCCAGCAGCTTGGTCGGTACCCCCTCCTACGAGCAGTACTTC
>few|TRBV18|TRBD1|TRBJ2-7
CASSPLGTGASGFYEQYF
TGTGCCAGCTCACCACTCGGGACAGGGGCCTCGGGTTTCTACGAGCAGTACTTC
>once|TRBV11-2|-|TRBJ2-1
CASSLGSNRVLYEQFF
TGTGCCAGCAGCTTAGGATCAAACAGGGTCTTGTATGAGCAGTTCTTC
>few|TRBV9|TRBD1|TRBJ2-7
CASSVAGQSSYEQYF
TGTGCCAGCAGCGTAGCGGGACAGAGCTCCTACGAGCAGTACTTC
>-|TRBV4-2|-|TRBJ2-5
CASSPGGPGNQETQYF
TGTGCCAGCAGCCCCGGTGGCCCAGGCAACCAAGAGACCCAGTACTTC
>-|TRBV18|-|TRBJ1-4
CASSPPGHTTNEKLFF
TGTGCCAGCTCACCGCCGGGACACACAACTAATGAAAAACTGTTTTTT
>-|TRBV5-4|-|TRBJ2-1
CASSLGSSRPNNEQFF
TGTGCCAGCAGCTTGGGTTCTAGCAGACCAAACAATGAGCAGTTCTTC
>-|TRBV7-8|TRBD2|TRBJ2-1
CASSPTSGGSNEQFF
TGTGCCAGCAGCCCAACTAGCGGGGGGTCCAATGAGCAGTTCTTC
>-|TRBV5-4|TRBD2|TRBJ2-2
CASSLKTSGAGELFF
TGTGCCAGCAGCTTGAAGACTAGCGGGGCCGGGGAGCTGTTTTTT
>few|TRBV7-9|TRBD2|TRBJ2-3
CASSPSGGRTDTQYF
TGTGCCAGCAGCCCTAGCGGGGGACGCACAGATACGCAGTATTTT
>-|TRBV6-2/TRBV6-3|-|TRBJ2-5
CASSYSVYVQETQYF
TGTGCCAGCAGTTATTCCGTCTACGTACAAGAGACCCAGTACTTC
>-|TRBV11-1|-|TRBJ2-2
CASLPQTGLTGELFF
TGTGCCAGCCTTCCCCAAACGGGGTTAACCGGGGAGCTGTTTTTT
>-|TRBV5-5|TRBD1|TRBJ1-1
CASSWDRARDTEAFF
TGTGCCAGCAGTTGGGACAGGGCAAGAGACACTGAAGCTTTCTTT
>-|TRBV29-1|TRBD1|TRBJ2-3
CSVEEGDRARAGTSTDTQYF
TGCAGCGTTGAAGAAGGGGACAGGGCCCGAGCGGGTACTAGCACAGATACGCAGTATTTT
>-|TRBV4-3|-|TRBJ2-1
CASSQDWGFGGNEQFF
TGCGCCAGCAGCCAAGATTGGGGATTCGGAGGGAATGAGCAGTTCTTC
>-|TRBV30|-|TRBJ2-2
CAWSNGGGGELFF
TGTGCCTGGAGTAACGGAGGCGGCGGGGAGCTGTTTTTT
>once|TRBV6-5|TRBD1|TRBJ1-2
CASIPGQGNYGYTF
TGTGCCAGCATCCCGGGACAGGGGAACTATGGCTACACCTTC
>few|TRBV7-8|TRBD2|TRBJ2-7
CASSLPDEGTSFDEQYF
TGTGCCAGCAGCTTACCTGATGAGGGGACTAGTTTCGACGAGCAGTACTTC